This T cell receptor beta chain was profiled in a study of coeliac disease. As for the study in general: Refractory type I patients had no gluten-free diet response for over 12 months. Notes on the study in general: Cross-contamination between intraepithelial and lamina propria cells was possible. Known gliadin-specific TRB sequences: about 50% of the 18 coeliac samples, only 1 of 6 controls.

The CDR3 extends over 16 amino acids. With 2 bases removed from V and 5 bases from J, the gap between germline ends came to 16 bases. Germline CDR1 is MNHNS and CDR2 is SASEGT. Repertoires were generated with immunoSEQ multiplex PCR, while TCRdb's copy carries only in-frame clones and drops some. The repertoire holds fewer than 7,000 clones, with 70% to 80% as singletons. Of note for this clone: Antigen specificity is unknown.

This receptor was identified in a man under 40 with celiac disease. The sample consisted of lamina propria lymphocytes from the gut. V is TRBV6-1 and J is TRBJ2-1; possibly TRBD1 for D (6 bases). The CDR3 bases are TGTGCCAGCAGTGAAAGGGATAAGGACAGTAACAATGAGCAGTTCTTC. Its protein product is CASSERDKDSNNEQFF.